The clone carrying this TCR beta chain was seen many times. The antigen is unknown. This entry belongs to a study of regulatory T cells in long-lasting Graves disease. The time point is: persistent/refractory GD, antithyroid drugs over 5 years with positive TRAb. Preparation of the TCR library used RNA extracted from PBMCs. Peripheral blood, about 9 milliliters per patient, was collected in EDTA tubes. Construction of TCR beta libraries relied on iRepertoire HTBI primers and on Arm-PCR targeting CDR3 regions. TCRdb itself ran the multiplex PCR reads through MiXCR, one entry per CDR3 protein. This sample yields roughly 400,000 distinct CDR3 sequences, of which 21% are seen a single time; roughly an eighth belongs to the top ten. V shed 3 bases and J shed 0 bases, with 12 bases lying between them. Germline loops: CDR1 MDHEN, CDR2 SYDVKM. The CDR3 is made up of 15 amino acids. Study results and caveats: Tissue studied was limited to peripheral blood, excluding thyroid tissue.

The TCR originated in a female donor with Graves disease. This rearrangement joins TRBV28 to TRBJ2-7; maybe TRBD1 (5 bases). The sequencing here drew on peripheral blood mononuclear cells (PBMCs), taken when the disease was refractory, from a patient treated with antithyroid drugs. CDR3 in DNA: TGTGCCAGCAGTTTCGACCTTGGGGCCTCCTACGAGCAGTACTTC. Its translation is CASSFDLGASYEQYF.